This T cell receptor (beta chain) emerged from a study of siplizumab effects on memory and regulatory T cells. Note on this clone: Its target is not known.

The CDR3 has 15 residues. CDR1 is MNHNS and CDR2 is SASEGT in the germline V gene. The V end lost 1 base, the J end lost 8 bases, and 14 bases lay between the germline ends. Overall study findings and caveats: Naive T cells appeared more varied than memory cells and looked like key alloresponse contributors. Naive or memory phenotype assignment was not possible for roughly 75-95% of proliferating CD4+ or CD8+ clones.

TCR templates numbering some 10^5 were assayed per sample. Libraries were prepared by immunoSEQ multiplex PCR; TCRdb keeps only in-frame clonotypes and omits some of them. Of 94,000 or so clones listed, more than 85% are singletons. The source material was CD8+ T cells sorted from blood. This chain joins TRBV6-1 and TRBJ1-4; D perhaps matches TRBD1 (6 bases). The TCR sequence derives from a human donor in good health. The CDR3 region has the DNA TGTGCCAGCAGTGAAGGGGGGGGCAGTTCAGAAAAACTGTTTTTT. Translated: CASSEGGGSSEKLFF.